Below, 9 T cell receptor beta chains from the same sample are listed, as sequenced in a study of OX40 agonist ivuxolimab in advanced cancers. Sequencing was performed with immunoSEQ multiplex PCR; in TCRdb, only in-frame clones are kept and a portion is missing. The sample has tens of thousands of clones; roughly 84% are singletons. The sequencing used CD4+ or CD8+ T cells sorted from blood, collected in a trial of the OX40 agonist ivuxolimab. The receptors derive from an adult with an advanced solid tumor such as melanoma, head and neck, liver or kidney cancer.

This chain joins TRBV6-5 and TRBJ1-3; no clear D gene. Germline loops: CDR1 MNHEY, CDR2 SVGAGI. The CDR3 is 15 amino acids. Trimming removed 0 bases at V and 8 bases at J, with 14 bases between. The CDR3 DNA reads TGTGCCAGCAGTTACTCGGGCACCCGCGGCGACACCATATATTTT. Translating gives CASSYSGTRGDTIYF.

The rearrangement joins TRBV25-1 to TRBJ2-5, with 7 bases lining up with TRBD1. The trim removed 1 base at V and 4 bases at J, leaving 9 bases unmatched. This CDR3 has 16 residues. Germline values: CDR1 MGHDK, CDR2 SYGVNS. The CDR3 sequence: CASSEWSRGGRETQYF. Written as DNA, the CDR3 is TGTGCCAGCAGTGAATGGTCAAGAGGGGGCCGAGAGACCCAGTACTTC.

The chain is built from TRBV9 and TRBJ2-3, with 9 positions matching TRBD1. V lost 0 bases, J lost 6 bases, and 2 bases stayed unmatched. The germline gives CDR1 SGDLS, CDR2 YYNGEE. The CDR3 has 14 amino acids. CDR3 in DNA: TGTGCCAGCAGCGTAGAACAGGGGGCGGATACGCAGTATTTT. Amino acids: CASSVEQGADTQYF. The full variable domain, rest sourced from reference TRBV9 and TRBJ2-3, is DSGVTQTPKHLITATGQRVTLRCSPRSGDLSVYWYQQSLDQGLQFLIQYYNGEERAKGNILERFSAQQFPDLHSELNLSSLELGDSALYFCASSVEQGADTQYFGPGTRLTVL.

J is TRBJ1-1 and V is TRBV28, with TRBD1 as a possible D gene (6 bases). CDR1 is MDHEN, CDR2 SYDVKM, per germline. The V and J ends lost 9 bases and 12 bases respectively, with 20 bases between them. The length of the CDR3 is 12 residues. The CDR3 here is CASQGRGTGSFF. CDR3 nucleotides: TGTGCCAGTCAGGGGAGGGGGACGGGATCTTTCTTT.

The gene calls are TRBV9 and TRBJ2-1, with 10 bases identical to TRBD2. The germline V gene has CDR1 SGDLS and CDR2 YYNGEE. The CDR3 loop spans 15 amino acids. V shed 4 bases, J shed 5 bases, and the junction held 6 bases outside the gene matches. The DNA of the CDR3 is TGTGCCAGCAGCACACTAGCGGGGAGCAACAATGAGCAGTTCTTC. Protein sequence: CASSTLAGSNNEQFF. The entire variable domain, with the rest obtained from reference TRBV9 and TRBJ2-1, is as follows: DSGVTQTPKHLITATGQRVTLRCSPRSGDLSVYWYQQSLDQGLQFLIQYYNGEERAKGNILERFSAQQFPDLHSELNLSSLELGDSALYFCASSTLAGSNNEQFFGPGTRLTVL.

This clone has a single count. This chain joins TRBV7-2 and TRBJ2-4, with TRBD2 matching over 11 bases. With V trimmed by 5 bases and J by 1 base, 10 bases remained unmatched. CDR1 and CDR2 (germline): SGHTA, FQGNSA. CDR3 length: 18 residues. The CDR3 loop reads CASSPGLAEPQAKNIQYF. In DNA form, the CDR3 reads TGTGCCAGCAGCCCGGGACTAGCGGAGCCCCAGGCCAAAAACATTCAGTACTTC.

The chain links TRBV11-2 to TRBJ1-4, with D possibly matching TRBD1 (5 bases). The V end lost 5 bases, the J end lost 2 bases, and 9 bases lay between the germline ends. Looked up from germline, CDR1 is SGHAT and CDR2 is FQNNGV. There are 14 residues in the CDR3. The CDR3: CASSPTATNEKLFF. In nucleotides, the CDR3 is TGTGCCAGCAGCCCGACAGCCACTAATGAAAAACTGTTTTTT.

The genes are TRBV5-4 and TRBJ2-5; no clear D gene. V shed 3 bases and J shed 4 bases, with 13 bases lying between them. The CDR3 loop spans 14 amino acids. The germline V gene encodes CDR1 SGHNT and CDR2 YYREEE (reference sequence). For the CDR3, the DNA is TGTGCCAGCAGCTCAGACCCTCAAAGAGAGACCCAGTACTTC. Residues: CASSSDPQRETQYF.

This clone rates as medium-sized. The CDR3 DNA reads TGTGCCAGCAGTTTTCCAGAGCCATCTAATGAAAAACTGTTTTTT. As protein: CASSFPEPSNEKLFF. The chain links TRBV28 to TRBJ1-4; D gene unclear. Deletions cut 3 bases from V and 3 bases from J, with 11 bases between. This CDR3 spans 15 amino acids. CDR1 is MDHEN and CDR2 is SYDVKM in the germline V gene.